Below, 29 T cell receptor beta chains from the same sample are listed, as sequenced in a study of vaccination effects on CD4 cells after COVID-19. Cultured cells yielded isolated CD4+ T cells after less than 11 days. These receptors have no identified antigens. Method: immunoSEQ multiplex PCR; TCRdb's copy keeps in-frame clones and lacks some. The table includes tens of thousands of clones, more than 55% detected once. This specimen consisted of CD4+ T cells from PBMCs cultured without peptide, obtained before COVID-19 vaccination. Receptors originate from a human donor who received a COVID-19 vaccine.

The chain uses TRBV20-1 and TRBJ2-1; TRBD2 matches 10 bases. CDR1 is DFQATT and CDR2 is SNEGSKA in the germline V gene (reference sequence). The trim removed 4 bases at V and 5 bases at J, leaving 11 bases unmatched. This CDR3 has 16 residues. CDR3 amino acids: CSATDPGTSADNEQFF. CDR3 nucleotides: TGCAGTGCTACTGATCCCGGGACTAGCGCTGACAATGAGCAGTTCTTC.

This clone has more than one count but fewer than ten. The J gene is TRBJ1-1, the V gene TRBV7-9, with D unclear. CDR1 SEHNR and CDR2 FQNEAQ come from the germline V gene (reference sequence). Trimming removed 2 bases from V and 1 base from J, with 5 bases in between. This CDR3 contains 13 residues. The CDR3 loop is CASSLLGNTEAFF. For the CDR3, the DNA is TGTGCCAGCAGCTTATTGGGGAACACTGAAGCTTTCTTT.

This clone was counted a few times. For the CDR3, the DNA is TGTGCCAGCAGCACAGGGTCGAGCTCCTACAATGAGCAGTTCTTC. This codes for CASSTGSSSYNEQFF. The V call is TRBV11-2, the J call TRBJ2-1, with D possibly being TRBD1 (6 bases). Trimming cost V 5 bases and J 0 bases, with 11 bases left between them. Germline V lookup: CDR1 SGHAT, CDR2 FQNNGV. There are 15 residues in the CDR3.

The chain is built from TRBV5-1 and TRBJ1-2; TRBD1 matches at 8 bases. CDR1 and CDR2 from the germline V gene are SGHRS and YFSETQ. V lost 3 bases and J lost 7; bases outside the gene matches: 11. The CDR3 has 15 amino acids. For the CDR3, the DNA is TGCGCCAGCAGCTCCCCTAACACAGGGGGGTTTGGCTACACCTTC. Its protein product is CASSSPNTGGFGYTF.

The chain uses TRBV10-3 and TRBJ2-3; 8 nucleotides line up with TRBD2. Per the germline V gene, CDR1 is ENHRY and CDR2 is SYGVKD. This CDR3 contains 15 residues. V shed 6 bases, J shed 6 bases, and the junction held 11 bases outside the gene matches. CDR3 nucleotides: TGTGCCATCAGCGCGGGGGGCCAAGCTTTGGATACGCAGTATTTT. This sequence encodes CAISAGGQALDTQYF.

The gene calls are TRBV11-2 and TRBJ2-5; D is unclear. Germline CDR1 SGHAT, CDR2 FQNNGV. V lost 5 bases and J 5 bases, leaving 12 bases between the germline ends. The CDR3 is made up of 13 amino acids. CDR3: CASSRFVGETQYF. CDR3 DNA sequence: TGTGCCAGCAGCCGATTCGTAGGGGAGACCCAGTACTTC.

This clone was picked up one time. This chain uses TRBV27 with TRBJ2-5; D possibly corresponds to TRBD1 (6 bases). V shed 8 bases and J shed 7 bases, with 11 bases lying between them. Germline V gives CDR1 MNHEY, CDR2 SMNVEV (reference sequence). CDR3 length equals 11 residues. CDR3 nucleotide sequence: TGTGCCAGCCGGCGAGGGGGGACCCAGTACTTC. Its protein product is CASRRGGTQYF.

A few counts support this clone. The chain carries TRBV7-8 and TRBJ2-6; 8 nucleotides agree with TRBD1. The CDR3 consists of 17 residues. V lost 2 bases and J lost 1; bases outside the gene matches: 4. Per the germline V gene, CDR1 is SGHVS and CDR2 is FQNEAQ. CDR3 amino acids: CASSLRQGRSGANVLTF. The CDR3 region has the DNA TGTGCCAGCAGCTTAAGACAGGGGCGTTCTGGGGCCAACGTCCTGACTTTC. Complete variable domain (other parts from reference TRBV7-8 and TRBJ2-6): GAGVSQSPRYKVAKRGQDVALRCDPISGHVSLFWYQQALGQGPEFLTYFQNEAQLDKSGLPSDRFFAERPEGSVSTLKIQRTQQEDSAVYLCASSLRQGRSGANVLTFGAGSRLTVL.

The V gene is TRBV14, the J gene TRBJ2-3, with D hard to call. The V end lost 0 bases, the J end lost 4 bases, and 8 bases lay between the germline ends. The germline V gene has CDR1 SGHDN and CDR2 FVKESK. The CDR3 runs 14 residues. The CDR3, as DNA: TGTGCCAGCAGCCAAGATCGATCGGCAGATACGCAGTATTTT. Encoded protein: CASSQDRSADTQYF. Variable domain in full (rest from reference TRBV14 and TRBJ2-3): EAGVTQFPSHSVIEKGQTVTLRCDPISGHDNLYWYRRVMGKEIKFLLHFVKESKQDESGMPNNRFLAERTGGTYSTLKVQPAELEDSGVYFCASSQDRSADTQYFGPGTRLTVL.

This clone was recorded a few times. CDR3 DNA: TGCGCCAGCAGCCAAGGAGGACAGGGTAGTGAAAAACTGTTTTTT. Its protein product is CASSQGGQGSEKLFF. V gene TRBV4-1 combines with J gene TRBJ1-4; 8 bases are shared with TRBD1. Unmatched junction bases numbered 5, after V lost 1 base and J lost 7 bases. The CDR3 totals 15 residues. Germline CDR1 reads MGHRA; CDR2 reads YSYEKL.

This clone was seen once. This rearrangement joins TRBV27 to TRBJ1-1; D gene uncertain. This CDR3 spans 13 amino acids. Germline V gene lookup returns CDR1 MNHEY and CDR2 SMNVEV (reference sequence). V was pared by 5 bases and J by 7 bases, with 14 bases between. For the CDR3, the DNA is TGTGCCAGCAGTCTCCACCCGTCAAATGAAGCTTTCTTT. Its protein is CASSLHPSNEAFF.

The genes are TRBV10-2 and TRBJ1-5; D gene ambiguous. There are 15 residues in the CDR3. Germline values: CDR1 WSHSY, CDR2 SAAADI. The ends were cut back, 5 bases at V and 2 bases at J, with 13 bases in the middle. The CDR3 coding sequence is TGCGCCAGCAGTCCCGTAACCTCGGGCAATCAGCCCCAGCATTTT. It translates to CASSPVTSGNQPQHF.

The CDR3 spells CASREMGGLYTGELFF. The DNA of the CDR3 is TGCGCCAGCAGGGAGATGGGGGGTCTATACACCGGGGAGCTGTTTTTT. This chain links TRBV5-1 with TRBJ2-2; weak D call: TRBD2 (6 bases). With 5 bases removed from V and 3 bases from J, the gap between germline ends came to 17 bases. The germline CDR1 and CDR2 sequences are SGHRS and YFSETQ. This CDR3 spans 16 amino acids.

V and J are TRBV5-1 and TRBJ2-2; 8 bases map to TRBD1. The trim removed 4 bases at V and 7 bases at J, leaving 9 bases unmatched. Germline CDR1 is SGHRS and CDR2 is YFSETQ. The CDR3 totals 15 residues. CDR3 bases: TGCGCCAGCAGCGGACAGGGATTGAGGAACGGGGAGCTGTTTTTT. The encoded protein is CASSGQGLRNGELFF.

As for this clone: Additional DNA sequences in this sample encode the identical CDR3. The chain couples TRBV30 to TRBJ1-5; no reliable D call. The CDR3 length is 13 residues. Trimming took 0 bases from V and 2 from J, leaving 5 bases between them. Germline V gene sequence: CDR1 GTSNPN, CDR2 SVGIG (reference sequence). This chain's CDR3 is CAWSVRGNQPQHF. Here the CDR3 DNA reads TGTGCCTGGAGTGTAAGGGGCAATCAGCCCCAGCATTTT.

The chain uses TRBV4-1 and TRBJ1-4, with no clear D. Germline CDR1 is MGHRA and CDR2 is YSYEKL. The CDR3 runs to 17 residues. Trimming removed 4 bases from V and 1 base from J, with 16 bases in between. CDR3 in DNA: TGCGCCAGCAGCCGGATAACTTGGGGTAAAACTAATGAAAAACTGTTTTTT. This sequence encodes CASSRITWGKTNEKLFF.

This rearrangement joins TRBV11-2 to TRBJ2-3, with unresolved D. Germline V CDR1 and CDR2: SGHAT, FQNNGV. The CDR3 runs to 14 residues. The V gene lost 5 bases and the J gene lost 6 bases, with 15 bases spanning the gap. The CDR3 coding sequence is TGTGCCAGCAGCCCTTTTTCTTGGTCCGATACGCAGTATTTT. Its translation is CASSPFSWSDTQYF. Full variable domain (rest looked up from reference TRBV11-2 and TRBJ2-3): EAGVAQSPRYKIIEKRQSVAFWCNPISGHATLYWYQQILGQGPKLLIQFQNNGVVDDSQLPKDRFSAERLKGVDSTLKIQPAKLEDSAVYLCASSPFSWSDTQYFGPGTRLTVL.

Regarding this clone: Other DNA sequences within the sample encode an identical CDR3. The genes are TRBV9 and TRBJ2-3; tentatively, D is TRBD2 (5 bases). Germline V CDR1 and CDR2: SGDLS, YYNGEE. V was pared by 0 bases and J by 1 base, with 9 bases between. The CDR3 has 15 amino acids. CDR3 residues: CASSVGSGRTDTQYF. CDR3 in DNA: TGTGCCAGCAGCGTAGGCAGCGGACGCACAGATACGCAGTATTTT.

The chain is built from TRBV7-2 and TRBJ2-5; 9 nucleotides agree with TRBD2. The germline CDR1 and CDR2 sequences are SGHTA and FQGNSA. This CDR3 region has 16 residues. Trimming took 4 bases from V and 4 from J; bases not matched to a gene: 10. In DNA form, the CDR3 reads TGTGCCAGCAGCTCTCGCGGGGGGGGACTAGCAGAGACCCAGTACTTC. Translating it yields CASSSRGGGLAETQYF.

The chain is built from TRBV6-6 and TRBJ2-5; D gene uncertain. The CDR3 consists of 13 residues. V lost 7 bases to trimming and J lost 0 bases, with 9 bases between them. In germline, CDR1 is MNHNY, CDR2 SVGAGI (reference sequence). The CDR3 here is CASKSLDQETQYF. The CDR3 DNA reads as TGTGCCAGCAAGTCTCTAGACCAAGAGACCCAGTACTTC.

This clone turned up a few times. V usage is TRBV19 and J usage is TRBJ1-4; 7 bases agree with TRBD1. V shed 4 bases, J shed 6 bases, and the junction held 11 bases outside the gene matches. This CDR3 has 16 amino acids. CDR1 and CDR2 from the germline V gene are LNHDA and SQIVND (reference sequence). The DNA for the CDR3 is TGTGCCAGTAGTACCCTAAACAGGGGTTGGGATGAAAAACTGTTTTTT. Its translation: CASSTLNRGWDEKLFF. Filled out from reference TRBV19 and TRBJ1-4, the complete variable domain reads DGGITQSPKYLFRKEGQNVTLSCEQNLNHDAMYWYRQDPGQGLRLIYYSQIVNDFQKGDIAEGYSVSREKKESFPLTVTSAQKNPTAFYLCASSTLNRGWDEKLFFGSGTQLSVL.

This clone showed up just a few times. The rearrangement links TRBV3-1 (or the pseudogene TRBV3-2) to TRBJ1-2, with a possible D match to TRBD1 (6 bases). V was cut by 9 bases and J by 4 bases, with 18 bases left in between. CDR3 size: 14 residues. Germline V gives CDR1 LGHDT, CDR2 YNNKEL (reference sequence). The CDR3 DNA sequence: TGTGCCAGTTGGGGGCAGGGAGAGGCCTATGGCTACACCTTC. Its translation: CASWGQGEAYGYTF.

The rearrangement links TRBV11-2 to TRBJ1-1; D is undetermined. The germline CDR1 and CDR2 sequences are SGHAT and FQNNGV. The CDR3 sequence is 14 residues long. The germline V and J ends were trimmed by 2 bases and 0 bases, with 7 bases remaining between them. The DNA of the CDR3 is TGTGCCAGCAGCTTACCGAGTATGAACACTGAAGCTTTCTTT. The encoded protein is CASSLPSMNTEAFF.

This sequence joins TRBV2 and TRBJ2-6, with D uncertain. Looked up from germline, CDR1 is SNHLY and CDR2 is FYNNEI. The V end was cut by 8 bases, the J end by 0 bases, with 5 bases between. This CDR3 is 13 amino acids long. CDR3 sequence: CASALSGANVLTF. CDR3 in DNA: TGTGCCAGCGCACTCTCTGGGGCCAACGTCCTGACTTTC. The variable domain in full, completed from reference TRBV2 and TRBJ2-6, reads EPEVTQTPSHQVTQMGQEVILRCVPISNHLYFYWYRQILGQKVEFLVSFYNNEISEKSEIFDDQFSVERPDGSNFTLKIRSTKLEDSAMYFCASALSGANVLTFGAGSRLTVL.

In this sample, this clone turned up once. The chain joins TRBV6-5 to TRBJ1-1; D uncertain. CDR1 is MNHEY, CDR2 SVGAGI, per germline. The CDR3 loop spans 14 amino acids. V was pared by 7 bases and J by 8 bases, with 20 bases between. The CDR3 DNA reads TGTGCCAGCAACTTCCCCGAGAGGGCTGGGGAAGCTTTCTTT. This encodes CASNFPERAGEAFF.

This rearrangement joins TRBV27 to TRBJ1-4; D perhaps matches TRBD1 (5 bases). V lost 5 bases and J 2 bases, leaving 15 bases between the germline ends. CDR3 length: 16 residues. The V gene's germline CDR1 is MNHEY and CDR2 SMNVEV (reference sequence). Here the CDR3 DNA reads TGTGCCAGCAGTGACCAGGGAGTGGTGACTAATGAAAAACTGTTTTTT. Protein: CASSDQGVVTNEKLFF.

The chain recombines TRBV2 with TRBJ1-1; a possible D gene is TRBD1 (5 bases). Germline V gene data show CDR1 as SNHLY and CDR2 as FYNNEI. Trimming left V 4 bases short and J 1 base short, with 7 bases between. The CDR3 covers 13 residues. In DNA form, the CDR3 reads TGTGCCAGCAGTGTTCAGGGGAACACTGAAGCTTTCTTT. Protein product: CASSVQGNTEAFF.

This CDR3 reads CASSVSGTGVTEAFF. CDR3 nucleotide sequence: TGTGCCAGCAGCGTTTCCGGGACAGGGGTTACTGAAGCTTTCTTT. The J gene is TRBJ1-1, the V gene TRBV9; 10 bases fit TRBD1. CDR3 length equals 15 residues. V dropped 2 bases and J dropped 5; count of bases not matched to a gene: 6. Germline V gives CDR1 SGDLS, CDR2 YYNGEE.

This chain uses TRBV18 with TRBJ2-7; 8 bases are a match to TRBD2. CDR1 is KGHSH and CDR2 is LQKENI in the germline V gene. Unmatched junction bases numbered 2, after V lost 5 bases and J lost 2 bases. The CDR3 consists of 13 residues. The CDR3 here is CASSTGGAYEQYF. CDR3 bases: TGTGCCAGCTCAACGGGAGGGGCCTACGAGCAGTACTTC.